This TCR beta chain was found in a study of blood T cell repertoires in COVID-19. Study background: COVID-19 samples from acute and convalescent phases originated in the United States, Italy and Spain. From T cells, B-cell-depleted T cells, or PBMCs came the material, which was cDNA or gDNA.

Generated by immunoSEQ multiplex PCR, the TCRdb table keeps only in-frame clones and is missing some. The sample lists 90,000 to 100,000 clones; about 89% were seen once. CDR1 and CDR2 from the germline V gene are MNHEY and SVGAGI. V was pared by 5 bases and J by 2 bases, with 8 bases of the junction left unmatched. CDR3 length equals 15 residues. The receptor was derived from a man in his fifties or sixties with COVID-19, enrolled during active disease. The rearrangement uses TRBV6-5 and TRBJ2-7; 8 bases map to TRBD1. The sample taken for sequencing was peripheral blood. The CDR3, as DNA: TGTGCCAGCAGTCGAACCGGGACAGGAGCCTACGAGCAGTACTTC. This gives the protein CASSRTGTGAYEQYF.